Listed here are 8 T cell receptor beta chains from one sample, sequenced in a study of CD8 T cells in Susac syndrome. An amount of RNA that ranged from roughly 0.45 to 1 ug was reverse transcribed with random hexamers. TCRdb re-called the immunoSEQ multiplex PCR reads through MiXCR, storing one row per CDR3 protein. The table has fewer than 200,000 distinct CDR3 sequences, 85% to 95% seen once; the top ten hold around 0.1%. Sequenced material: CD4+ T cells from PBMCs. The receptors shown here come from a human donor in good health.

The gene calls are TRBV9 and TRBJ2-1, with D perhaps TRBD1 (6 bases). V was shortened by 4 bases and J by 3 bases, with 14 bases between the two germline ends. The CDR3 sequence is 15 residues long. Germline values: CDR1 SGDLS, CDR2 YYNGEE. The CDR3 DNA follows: TGTGCCAGCAGCCGGACAGCTTTGTTCTACAATGAGCAGTTCTTC. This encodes CASSRTALFYNEQFF.

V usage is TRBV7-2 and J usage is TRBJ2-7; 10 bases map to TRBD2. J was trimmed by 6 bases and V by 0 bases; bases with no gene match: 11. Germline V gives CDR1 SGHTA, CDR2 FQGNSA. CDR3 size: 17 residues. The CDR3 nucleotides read TGTGCCAGCAGCTTAGCCGCGCTAGCGGGGGCCTCGGGCGAGCAGTACTTC. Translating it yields CASSLAALAGASGEQYF.

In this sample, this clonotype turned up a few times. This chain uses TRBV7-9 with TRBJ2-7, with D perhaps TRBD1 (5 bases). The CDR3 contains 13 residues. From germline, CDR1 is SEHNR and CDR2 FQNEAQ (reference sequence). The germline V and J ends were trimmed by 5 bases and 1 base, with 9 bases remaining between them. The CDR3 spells CASSPPGSYEQYF. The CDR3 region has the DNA TGTGCCAGCAGCCCCCCAGGGTCCTACGAGCAGTACTTC.

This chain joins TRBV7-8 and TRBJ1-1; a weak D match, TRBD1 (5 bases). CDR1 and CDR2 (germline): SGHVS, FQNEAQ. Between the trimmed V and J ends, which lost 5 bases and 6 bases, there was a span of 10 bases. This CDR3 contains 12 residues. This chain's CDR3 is CASSGDGAEAFF. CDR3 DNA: TGTGCCAGCAGCGGGGACGGCGCTGAAGCTTTCTTT.

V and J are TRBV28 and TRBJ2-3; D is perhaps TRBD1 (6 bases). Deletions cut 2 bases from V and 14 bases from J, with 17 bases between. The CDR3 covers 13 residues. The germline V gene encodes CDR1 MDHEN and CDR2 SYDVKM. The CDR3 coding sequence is TGTGCCAGCAGTTTACTCCGTCGGGACACGGGGTATTTT. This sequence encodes CASSLLRRDTGYF.

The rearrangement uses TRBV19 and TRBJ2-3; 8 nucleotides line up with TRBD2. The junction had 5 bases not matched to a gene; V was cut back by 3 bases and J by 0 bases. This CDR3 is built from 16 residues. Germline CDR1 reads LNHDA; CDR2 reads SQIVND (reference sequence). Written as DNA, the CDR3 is TGTGCCAGTAGTATCACAGCGGGGGTCAGCACAGATACGCAGTATTTT. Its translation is CASSITAGVSTDTQYF.

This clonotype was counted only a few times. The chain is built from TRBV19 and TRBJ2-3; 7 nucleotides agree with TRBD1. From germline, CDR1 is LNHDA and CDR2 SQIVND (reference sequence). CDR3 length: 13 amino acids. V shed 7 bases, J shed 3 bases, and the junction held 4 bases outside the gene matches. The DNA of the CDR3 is TGTGCCAGTACCCTGACAGGGACAGATACGCAGTATTTT. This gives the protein CASTLTGTDTQYF.

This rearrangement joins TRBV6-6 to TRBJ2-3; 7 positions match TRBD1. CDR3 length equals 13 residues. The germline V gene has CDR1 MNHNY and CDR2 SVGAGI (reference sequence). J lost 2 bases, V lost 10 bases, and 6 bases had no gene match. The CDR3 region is CATKQGHTDTQYF. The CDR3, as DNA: TGTGCCACCAAACAGGGGCACACAGATACGCAGTATTTT.